The present T cell receptor (beta chain) was sequenced within a study of cytomegalovirus exposure and HLA in healthy donors. Amplification used 60 Vbeta primers and 13 Jbeta primers. Libraries were prepared by immunoSEQ multiplex PCR; TCRdb keeps only in-frame clonotypes and omits some of them. Of more than 90,000 clones in the sample, around 86% were seen once. The receptor was derived from a woman in her 70s in good health and CMV-seropositive. Sequencing was done on a sample of PBMCs.

In nucleotides, the CDR3 is TGTGCCAGCAGCTCTCCCCGGGACAAGCCCTACGAGCAGTACTTC. Translating gives CASSSPRDKPYEQYF. The chain employs TRBV11-2 and TRBJ2-7, with D possibly TRBD1 on 6 matching bases. There are 15 residues in the CDR3. V lost 4 bases, J lost 2 bases, and 15 bases lay in between. Germline V gene lookup returns CDR1 SGHAT and CDR2 FQNNGV.